The present TCR beta chain was sequenced within a study of blood T cell repertoires in COVID-19 (dated by TCRdb to between 2020 and 2021). As for the study more broadly: Collaborator samples came from the United States, Italy and Spain and covered acute and convalescent phases of COVID-19. The prospective study material was composed of cDNA or gDNA derived from T cells, B-cell-depleted T cells, or PBMCs. Subjects who had been exposed to COVID-19, were actively infected with it, or had recovered from it provided the deeply sampled blood TCRbeta repertoires that made up the dataset. The repertoires were made available in a free public database intended to serve as a resource for research on the immune response to SARS-CoV-2. Samples came from the ongoing ImmuneRACE study (first 160 participants) plus 1,254 subjects from 6 global collaborators. Nearly every sample came with metadata listing a de-identified subject ID, COVID-19 status, age in years and sex. Where HLA class I and class II types were available, the types were taken from metadata supplied by the sample provider, not from assay-based typing. The paper as a whole reports these results and caveats: How much clinical and demographic metadata was included differed by source and by participant, and the metadata was provided uncurated.

For this clone: What antigen it recognizes has not been identified. No per-base quality is available; no much larger clone lies one base away.

TCRbeta CDR3 regions were amplified from genomic DNA by means of the immunoSEQ Assay, a bias-controlled multiplex PCR. The paper's processing steps were these. Nucleated cell counts per sample were estimated from amplification of reference gene primers within the assay. To quantify the absolute abundance of each unique TCRbeta CDR3 rearrangement, sequence reads were collapsed and filtered. For each sample, productive Simpson clonality was calculated by taking the square root of Simpson's diversity index across productive rearrangements. TCRdb mirrors the immuneACCESS table, restricted to in-frame sequences. Some clones are absent from its copies; in checked studies, under half trace to an unresolved V gene, and the reason for the others is unknown. That table supplies the V and J calls and clone size; D and trimming were determined from the DNA. This sample lists approximately 300,000 clones; approximately 91% were detected once. The ten largest clones take up roughly 5.3% of the sample.

The germline ends are 13 bases apart after V is trimmed by 6 bases and J by 6 bases. Taken from cysteine to phenylalanine, the CDR3 has 13 residues. Left in the record is the CDR3 DNA by itself, 39 bases read in frame from the first base. Via the germline V gene, CDR1 is KGHDR and CDR2 SFDVKD. Participants in the prospective study were aged roughly 18 to 90 years, lived in 20 to 30 United States geographic areas, and enrolled through a virtual design. In the prospective study, cohorts were assigned on the basis of participant-reported clinical history obtained from a screening survey and a study questionnaire. Recovered participants in ImmuneRACE Cohort 3 were defined by two consecutive negative NP/OP PCR tests, clearance by a healthcare professional, or resolution of symptoms. In the prospective study, whole blood, serum and a nasopharyngeal or oropharyngeal swab were collected from each participant by mobile phlebotomists. Prospective study participants could optionally give additional blood draws and questionnaires over an approximately two-month period. Before DNA extraction, blood samples from the prospective study were shipped at room temperature or frozen.

The sequence joins TRBV24-1 to TRBJ1-1, with the D segment identity uncertain. The sequence came from a man aged 60 to 69 who had recovered from COVID-19. The sample consisted of PBMCs or T cells enriched from blood (not recorded which). The CDR3 reads CATSSNYKAEAFF. The bases read TGTGCCACCAGTTCAAACTACAAGGCTGAAGCTTTCTTT.